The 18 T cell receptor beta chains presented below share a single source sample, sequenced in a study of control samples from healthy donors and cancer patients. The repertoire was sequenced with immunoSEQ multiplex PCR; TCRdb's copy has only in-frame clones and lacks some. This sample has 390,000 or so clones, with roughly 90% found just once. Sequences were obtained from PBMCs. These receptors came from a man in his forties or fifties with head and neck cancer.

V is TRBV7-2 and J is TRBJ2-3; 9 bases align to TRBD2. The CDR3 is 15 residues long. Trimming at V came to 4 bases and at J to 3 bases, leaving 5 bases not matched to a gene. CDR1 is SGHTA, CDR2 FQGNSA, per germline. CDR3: CASSSVSGGTDTQYF. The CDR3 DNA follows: TGTGCCAGCAGCTCAGTCAGCGGGGGGACAGATACGCAGTATTTT.

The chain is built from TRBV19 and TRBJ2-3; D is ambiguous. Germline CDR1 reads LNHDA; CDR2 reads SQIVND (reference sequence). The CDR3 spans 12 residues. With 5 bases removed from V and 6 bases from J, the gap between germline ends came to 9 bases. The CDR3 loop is CASSLVGDTQYF. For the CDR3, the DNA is TGTGCCAGTAGTCTTGTGGGGGATACGCAGTATTTT.

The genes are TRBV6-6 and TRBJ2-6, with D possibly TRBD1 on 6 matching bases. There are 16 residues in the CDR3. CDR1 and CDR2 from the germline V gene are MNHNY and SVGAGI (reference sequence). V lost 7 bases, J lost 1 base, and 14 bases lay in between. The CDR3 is CASIQGRPSGANVLTF. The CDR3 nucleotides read TGTGCCAGCATCCAGGGGCGTCCTTCTGGGGCCAACGTCCTGACTTTC.

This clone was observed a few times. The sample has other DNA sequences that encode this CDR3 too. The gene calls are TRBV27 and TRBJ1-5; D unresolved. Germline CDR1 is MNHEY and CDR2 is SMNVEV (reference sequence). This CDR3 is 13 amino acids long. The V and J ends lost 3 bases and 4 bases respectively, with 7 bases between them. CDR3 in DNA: TGTGCCAGCAGTTTTGGAGGGAATCAGCCCCAGCATTTT. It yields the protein CASSFGGNQPQHF.

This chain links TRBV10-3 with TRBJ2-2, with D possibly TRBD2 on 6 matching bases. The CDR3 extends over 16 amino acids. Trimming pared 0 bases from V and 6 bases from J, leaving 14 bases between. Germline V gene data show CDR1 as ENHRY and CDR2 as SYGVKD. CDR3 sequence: CAISESLQDYSGELFF. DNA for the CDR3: TGTGCCATCAGTGAGTCTCTCCAGGACTATTCCGGGGAGCTGTTTTTT.

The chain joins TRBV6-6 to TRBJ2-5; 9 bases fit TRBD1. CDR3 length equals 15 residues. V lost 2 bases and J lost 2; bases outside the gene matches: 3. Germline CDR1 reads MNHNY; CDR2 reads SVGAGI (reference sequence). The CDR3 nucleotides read TGTGCCAGCAGTTACGGGGACAGGGATCAAGAGACCCAGTACTTC. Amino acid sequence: CASSYGDRDQETQYF.

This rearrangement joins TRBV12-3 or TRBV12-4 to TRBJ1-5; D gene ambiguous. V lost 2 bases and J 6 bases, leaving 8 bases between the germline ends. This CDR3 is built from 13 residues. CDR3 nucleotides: TGTGCCAGCAGTTTACAGGTTGGTCAGCCCCAGCATTTT. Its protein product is CASSLQVGQPQHF.

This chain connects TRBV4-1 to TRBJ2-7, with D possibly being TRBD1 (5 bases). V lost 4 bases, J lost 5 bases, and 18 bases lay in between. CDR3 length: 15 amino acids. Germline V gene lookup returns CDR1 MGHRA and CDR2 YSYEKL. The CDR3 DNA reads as TGCGCCAGCAGCCCCGGGCACAGGCCGGTCGACGAGCAGTACTTC. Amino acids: CASSPGHRPVDEQYF.

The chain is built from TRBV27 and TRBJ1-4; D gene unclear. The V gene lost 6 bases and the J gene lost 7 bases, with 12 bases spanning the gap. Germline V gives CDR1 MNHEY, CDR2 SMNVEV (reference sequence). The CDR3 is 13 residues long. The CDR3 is CASRLYMSEKLFF. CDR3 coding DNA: TGTGCCAGCAGGCTCTATATGAGTGAAAAACTGTTTTTT.

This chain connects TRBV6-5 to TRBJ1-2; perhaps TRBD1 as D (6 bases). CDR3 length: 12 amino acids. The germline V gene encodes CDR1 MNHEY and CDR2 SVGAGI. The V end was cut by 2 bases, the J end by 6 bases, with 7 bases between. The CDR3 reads CASSYTGNGYTF. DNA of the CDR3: TGTGCCAGCAGTTACACAGGGAATGGCTACACCTTC.

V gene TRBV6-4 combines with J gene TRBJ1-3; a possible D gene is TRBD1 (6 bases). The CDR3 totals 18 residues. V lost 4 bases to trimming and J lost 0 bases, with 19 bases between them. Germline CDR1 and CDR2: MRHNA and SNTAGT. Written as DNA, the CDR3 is TGTGCCAGCAGTGGCGATCCCGGGACAACGAGCTCTGGAAACACCATATATTTT. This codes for CASSGDPGTTSSGNTIYF.

Written as DNA, the CDR3 is TGTGCCAGCAGCGTAGGGACAGCCGACTACGAGCAGTACTTC. This codes for CASSVGTADYEQYF. This chain links TRBV9 with TRBJ2-7, with D possibly being TRBD1 (6 bases). Germline lookup yields CDR1 SGDLS and CDR2 YYNGEE. The CDR3 runs to 14 residues. V dropped 0 bases and J dropped 3 bases, with 10 bases sitting between them. Full variable domain (rest looked up from reference TRBV9 and TRBJ2-7): DSGVTQTPKHLITATGQRVTLRCSPRSGDLSVYWYQQSLDQGLQFLIQYYNGEERAKGNILERFSAQQFPDLHSELNLSSLELGDSALYFCASSVGTADYEQYFGPGTRLTVT.

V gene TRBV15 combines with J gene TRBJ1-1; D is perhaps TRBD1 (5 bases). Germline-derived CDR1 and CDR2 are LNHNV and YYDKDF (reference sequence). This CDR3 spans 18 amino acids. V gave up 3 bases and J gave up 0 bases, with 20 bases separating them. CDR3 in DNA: TGTGCCACCAGCAGCGAAAGTCTCAGGGTGCGAATGAACACTGAAGCTTTCTTT. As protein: CATSSESLRVRMNTEAFF.

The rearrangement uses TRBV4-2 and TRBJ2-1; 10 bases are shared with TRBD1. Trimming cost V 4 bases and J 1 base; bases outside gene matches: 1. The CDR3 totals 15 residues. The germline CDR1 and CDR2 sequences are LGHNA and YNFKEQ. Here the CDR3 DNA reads TGTGCCAGCAGCCCGGGACAGGGGTCCTACAATGAGCAGTTCTTC. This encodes CASSPGQGSYNEQFF.

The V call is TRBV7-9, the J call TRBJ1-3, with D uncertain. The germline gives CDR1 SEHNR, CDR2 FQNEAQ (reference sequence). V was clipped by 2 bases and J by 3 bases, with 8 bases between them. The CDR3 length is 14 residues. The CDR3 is CASSLNGDGNTIYF. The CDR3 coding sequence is TGTGCCAGCAGCTTAAACGGGGATGGAAACACCATATATTTT.

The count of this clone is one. The CDR3 bases are TGCGCCAGCAGCCAGCAGGCAACTAATGAAAAACTGTTTTTT. Its translation is CASSQQATNEKLFF. The gene calls are TRBV4-1 and TRBJ1-4, with D uncertain. This CDR3 is 14 amino acids long. Deletions cut 3 bases from V and 0 bases from J, with 5 bases between. CDR1 MGHRA and CDR2 YSYEKL come from the germline V gene.

The DNA for the CDR3 is TGCGCCAGCAGCCAAGTACTAGCGGGGGGTAACGAGCAGTACTTC. It translates to CASSQVLAGGNEQYF. The chain combines TRBV4-3 with TRBJ2-7; 12 positions agree with TRBD2. CDR1 and CDR2 from the germline V gene are LGHNA and YSLEER. After removal of 1 base from V and 5 bases from J, the junction contained 3 bases not matched to a gene. The CDR3 is 15 amino acids.

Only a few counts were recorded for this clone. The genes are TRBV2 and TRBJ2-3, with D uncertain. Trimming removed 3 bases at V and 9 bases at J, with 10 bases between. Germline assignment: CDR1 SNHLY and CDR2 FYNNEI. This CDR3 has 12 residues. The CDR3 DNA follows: TGTGCCAGCAGTGAGGTCGCCCTCACGCAGTATTTT. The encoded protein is CASSEVALTQYF.